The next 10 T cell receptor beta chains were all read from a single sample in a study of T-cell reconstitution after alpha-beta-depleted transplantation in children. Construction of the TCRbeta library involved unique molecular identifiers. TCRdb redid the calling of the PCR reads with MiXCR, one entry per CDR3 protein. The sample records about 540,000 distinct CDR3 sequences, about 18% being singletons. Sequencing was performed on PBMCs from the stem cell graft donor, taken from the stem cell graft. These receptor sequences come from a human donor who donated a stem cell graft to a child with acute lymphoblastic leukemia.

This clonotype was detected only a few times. The CDR3 loop reads CSAELTDTQYF. CDR3 DNA sequence: TGCAGTGCGGAACTAACAGATACGCAGTATTTT. This rearrangement joins TRBV20-1 to TRBJ2-3; D uncertain. Between the trimmed V and J ends, which lost 6 bases and 3 bases, there was a span of 7 bases. The germline CDR1 and CDR2 sequences are DFQATT and SNEGSKA (reference sequence). There are 11 residues in the CDR3.

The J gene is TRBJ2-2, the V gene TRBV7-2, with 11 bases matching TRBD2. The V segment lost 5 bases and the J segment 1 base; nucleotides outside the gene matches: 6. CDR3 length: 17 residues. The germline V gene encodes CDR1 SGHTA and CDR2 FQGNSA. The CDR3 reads CASSPLAGGLNTGELFF. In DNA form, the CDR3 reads TGTGCCAGCAGCCCCCTAGCGGGAGGACTGAACACCGGGGAGCTGTTTTTT. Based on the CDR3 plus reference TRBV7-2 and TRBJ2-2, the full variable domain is GAGVSQSPSNKVTEKGKDVELRCDPISGHTALYWYRQSLGQGLEFLIYFQGNSAPDKSGLPSDRFSAERTGGSVSTLTIQRTQQEDSAVYLCASSPLAGGLNTGELFFGEGSRLTVL.

CDR3 region: CSARRLGLADTDTQYF. In DNA form, the CDR3 reads TGCAGTGCTAGGCGGCTTGGGCTAGCGGACACAGATACGCAGTATTTT. V gene TRBV20-1 combines with J gene TRBJ2-3; 7 positions match TRBD2. Germline V gene data show CDR1 as DFQATT and CDR2 as SNEGSKA (reference sequence). The CDR3 covers 16 residues. With V trimmed by 3 bases and J by 2 bases, 11 bases remained unmatched.

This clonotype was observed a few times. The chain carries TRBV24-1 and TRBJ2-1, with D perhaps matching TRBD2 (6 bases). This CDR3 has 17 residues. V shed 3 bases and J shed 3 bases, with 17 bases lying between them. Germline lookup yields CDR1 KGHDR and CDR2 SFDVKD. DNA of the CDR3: TGTGCCACCAGTGATAATTACCGGGACTTCCTCTACAATGAGCAGTTCTTC. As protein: CATSDNYRDFLYNEQFF.

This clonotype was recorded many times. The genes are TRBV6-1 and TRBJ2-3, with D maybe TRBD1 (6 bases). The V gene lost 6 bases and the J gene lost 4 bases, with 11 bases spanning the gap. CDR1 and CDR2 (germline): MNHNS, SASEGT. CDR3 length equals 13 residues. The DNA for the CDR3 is TGTGCCAGCAGGATTCAGGGGCCAGATACGCAGTATTTT. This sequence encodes CASRIQGPDTQYF.

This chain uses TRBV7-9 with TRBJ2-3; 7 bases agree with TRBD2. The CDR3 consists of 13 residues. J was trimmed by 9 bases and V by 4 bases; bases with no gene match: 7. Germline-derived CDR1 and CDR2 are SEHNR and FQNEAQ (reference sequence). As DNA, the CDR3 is TGTGCCAGCAGCTCAGCTATACTAGCGACGCAGTATTTT. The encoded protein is CASSSAILATQYF.

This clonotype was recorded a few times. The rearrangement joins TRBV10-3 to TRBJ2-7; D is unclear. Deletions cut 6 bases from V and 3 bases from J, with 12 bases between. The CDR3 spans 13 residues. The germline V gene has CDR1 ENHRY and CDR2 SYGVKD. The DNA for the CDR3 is TGTGCCATCAGAGGCGACGGCCGCTACGAGCAGTACTTC. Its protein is CAIRGDGRYEQYF.

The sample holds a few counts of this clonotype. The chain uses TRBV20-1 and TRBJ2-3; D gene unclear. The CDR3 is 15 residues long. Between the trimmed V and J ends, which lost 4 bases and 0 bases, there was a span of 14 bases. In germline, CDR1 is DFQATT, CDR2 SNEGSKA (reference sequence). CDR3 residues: CSATAALPSTDTQYF. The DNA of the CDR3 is TGCAGTGCTACGGCGGCGCTGCCTAGCACAGATACGCAGTATTTT.

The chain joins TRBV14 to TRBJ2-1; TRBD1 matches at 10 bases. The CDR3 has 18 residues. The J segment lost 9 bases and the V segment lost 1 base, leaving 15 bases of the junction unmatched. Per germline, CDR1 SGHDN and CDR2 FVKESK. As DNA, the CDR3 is TGTGCCAGCAGCCAAGTGGGGCCGAGTGACAGGGGGCCGGCTGAGCAGTTCTTC. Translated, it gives CASSQVGPSDRGPAEQFF.

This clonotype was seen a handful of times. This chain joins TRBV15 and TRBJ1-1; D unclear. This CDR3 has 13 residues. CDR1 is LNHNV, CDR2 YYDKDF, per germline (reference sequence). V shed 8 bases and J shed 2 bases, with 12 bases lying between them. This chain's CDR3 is CATGWEGNTEAFF. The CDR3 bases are TGTGCCACCGGGTGGGAGGGAAACACTGAAGCTTTCTTT.